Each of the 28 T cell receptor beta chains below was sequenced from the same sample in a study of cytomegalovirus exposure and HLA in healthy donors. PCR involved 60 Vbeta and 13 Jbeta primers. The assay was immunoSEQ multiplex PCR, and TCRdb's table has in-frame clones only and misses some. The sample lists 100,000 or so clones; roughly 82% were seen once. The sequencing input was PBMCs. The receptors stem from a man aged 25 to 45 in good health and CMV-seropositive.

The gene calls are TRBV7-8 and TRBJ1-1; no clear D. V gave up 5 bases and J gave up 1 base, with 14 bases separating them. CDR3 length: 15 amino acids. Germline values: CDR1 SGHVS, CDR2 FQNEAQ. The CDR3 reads CASSPGSTPNTEAFF. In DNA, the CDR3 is TGTGCCAGCAGCCCGGGGTCTACCCCGAACACTGAAGCTTTCTTT.

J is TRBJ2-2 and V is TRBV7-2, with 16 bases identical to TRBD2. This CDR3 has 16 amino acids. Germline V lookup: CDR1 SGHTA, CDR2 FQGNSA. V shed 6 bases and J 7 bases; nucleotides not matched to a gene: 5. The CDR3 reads CASRRGTSGRVGELFF. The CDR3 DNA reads TGTGCCAGCAGGAGGGGGACTAGCGGGAGGGTCGGGGAGCTGTTTTTT.

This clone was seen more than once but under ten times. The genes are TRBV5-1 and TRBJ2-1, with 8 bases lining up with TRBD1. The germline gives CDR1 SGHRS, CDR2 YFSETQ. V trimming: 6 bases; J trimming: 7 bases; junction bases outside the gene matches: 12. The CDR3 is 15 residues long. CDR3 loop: CASNRQGTGINEQFF. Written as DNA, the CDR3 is TGCGCCAGCAATCGACAGGGGACGGGTATAAATGAGCAGTTCTTC.

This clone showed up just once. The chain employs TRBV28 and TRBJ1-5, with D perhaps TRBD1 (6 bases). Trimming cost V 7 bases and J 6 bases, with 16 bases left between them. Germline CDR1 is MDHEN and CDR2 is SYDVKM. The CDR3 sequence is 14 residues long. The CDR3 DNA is TGTGCCAGCAACAGGGCCCCCTCTCCTCAGCCCCAGCATTTT. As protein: CASNRAPSPQPQHF. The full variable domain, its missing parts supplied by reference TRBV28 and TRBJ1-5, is DVKVTQSSRYLVKRTGEKVFLECVQDMDHENMFWYRQDPGLGLRLIYFSYDVKMKEKGDIPEGYSVSREKKERFSLILESASTNQTSMYLCASNRAPSPQPQHFGDGTRLSIL.

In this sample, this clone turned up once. Here the CDR3 DNA reads TGTGCCTGGGGACAGGTATCTAGCACAGATACGCAGTATTTT. Protein: CAWGQVSSTDTQYF. V and J are TRBV30 and TRBJ2-3; 7 bases fit TRBD1. This CDR3 has 14 residues. The V segment lost 5 bases and the J segment 0 bases; nucleotides outside the gene matches: 5. Germline V CDR1 and CDR2: GTSNPN, SVGIG (reference sequence).

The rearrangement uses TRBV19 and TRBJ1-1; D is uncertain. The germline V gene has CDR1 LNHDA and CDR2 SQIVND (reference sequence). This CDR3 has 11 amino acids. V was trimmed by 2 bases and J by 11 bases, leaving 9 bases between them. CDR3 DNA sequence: TGTGCCAGTAGTATACACTCTTGGGCTTTCTTT. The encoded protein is CASSIHSWAFF.

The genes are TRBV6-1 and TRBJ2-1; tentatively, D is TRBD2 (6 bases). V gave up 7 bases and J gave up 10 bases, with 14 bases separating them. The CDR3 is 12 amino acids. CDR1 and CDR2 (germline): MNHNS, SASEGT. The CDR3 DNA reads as TGTGCCAGCACCCCTAGCGTAGGCGAGCAGTTCTTC. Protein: CASTPSVGEQFF.

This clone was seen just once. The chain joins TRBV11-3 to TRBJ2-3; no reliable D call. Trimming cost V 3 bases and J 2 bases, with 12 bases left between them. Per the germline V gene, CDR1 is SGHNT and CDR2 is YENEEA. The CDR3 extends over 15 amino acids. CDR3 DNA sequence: TGTGCCAGCAGCTTGTCCGGCGGATACACAGATACGCAGTATTTT. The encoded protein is CASSLSGGYTDTQYF.

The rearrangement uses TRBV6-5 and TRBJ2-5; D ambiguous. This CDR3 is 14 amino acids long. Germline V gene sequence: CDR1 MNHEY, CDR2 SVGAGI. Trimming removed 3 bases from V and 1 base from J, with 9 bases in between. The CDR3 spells CASSYLYRQETQYF. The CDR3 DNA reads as TGTGCCAGCAGTTATTTATATCGCCAAGAGACCCAGTACTTC.

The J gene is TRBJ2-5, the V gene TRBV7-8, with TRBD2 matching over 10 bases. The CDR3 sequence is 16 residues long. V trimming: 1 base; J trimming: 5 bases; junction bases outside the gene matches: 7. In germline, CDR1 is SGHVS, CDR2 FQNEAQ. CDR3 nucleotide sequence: TGTGCCAGCAGCTTAGAAGCGGGAGGGATTGTGGAGACCCAGTACTTC. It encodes CASSLEAGGIVETQYF.

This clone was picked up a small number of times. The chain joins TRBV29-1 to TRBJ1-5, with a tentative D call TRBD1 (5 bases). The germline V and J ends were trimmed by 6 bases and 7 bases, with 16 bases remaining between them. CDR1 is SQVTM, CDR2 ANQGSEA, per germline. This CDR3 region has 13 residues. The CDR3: CSVAQGLQQPQHF. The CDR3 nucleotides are TGCAGCGTGGCCCAGGGTCTCCAACAGCCCCAGCATTTT.

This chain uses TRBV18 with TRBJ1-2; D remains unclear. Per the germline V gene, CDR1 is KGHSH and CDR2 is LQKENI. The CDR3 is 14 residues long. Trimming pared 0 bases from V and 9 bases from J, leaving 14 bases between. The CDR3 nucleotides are TGTGCCAGCTCACCACCGGTTCCCCCGGGGAGCTACACCTTC. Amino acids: CASSPPVPPGSYTF. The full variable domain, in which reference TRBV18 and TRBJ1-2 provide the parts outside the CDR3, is NAGVMQNPRHLVRRRGQEARLRCSPMKGHSHVYWYRQLPEEGLKFMVYLQKENIIDESGMPKERFSAEFPKEGPSILRIQQVVRGDSAAYFCASSPPVPPGSYTFGSGTRLTVV.

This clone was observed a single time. Here the CDR3 DNA reads TGTGCCAGCAGCTCCCACTCTCGGGGGTCCGCGAACACCGGGGAGCTGTTTTTT. Protein product: CASSSHSRGSANTGELFF. This sequence joins TRBV7-2 and TRBJ2-2, with TRBD2 as a possible D gene (6 bases). There are 18 residues in the CDR3. Looked up from germline, CDR1 is SGHTA and CDR2 is FQGNSA. The V and J ends lost 4 bases and 0 bases respectively, with 18 bases between them.

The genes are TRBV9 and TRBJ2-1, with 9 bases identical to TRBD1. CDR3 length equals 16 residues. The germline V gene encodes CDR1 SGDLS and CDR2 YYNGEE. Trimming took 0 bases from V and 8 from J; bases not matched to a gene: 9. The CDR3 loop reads CASSVEGDRVIHEQFF. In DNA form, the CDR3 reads TGTGCCAGCAGCGTAGAGGGGGACAGGGTGATCCATGAGCAGTTCTTC.

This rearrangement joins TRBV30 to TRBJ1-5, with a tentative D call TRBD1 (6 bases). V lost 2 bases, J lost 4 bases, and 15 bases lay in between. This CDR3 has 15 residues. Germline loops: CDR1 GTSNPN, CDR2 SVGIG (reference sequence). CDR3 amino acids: CAWSMGARGNQPQHF. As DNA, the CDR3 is TGTGCCTGGAGTATGGGGGCAAGAGGGAATCAGCCCCAGCATTTT.

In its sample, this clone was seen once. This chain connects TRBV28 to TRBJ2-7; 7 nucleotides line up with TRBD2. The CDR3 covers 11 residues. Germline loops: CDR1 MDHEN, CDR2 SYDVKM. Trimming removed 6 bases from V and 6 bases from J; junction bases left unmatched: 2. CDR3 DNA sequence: TGTGCCAGCAGGCGGGAGCTCGAGCAGTACTTC. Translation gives CASRRELEQYF.

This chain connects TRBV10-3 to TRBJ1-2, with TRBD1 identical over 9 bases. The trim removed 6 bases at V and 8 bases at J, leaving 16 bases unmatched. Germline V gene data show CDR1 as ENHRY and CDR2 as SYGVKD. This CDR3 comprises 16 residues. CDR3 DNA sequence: TGTGCCATCAGCGAAGGACAGGGGCGGGCGGGCGACGGCTACACCTTC. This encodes CAISEGQGRAGDGYTF.

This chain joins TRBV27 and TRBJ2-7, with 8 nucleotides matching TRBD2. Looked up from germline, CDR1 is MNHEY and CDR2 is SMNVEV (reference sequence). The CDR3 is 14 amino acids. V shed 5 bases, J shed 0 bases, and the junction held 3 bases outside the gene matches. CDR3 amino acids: CASSHTSGSYEQYF. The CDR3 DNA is TGTGCCAGCAGTCACACTAGCGGCTCCTACGAGCAGTACTTC.

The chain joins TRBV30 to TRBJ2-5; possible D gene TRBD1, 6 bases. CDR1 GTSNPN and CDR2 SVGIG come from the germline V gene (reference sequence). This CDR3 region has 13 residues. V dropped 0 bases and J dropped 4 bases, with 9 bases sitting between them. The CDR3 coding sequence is TGTGCCTGGAGTGTACGCAGGGGAGAGACCCAGTACTTC. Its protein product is CAWSVRRGETQYF.

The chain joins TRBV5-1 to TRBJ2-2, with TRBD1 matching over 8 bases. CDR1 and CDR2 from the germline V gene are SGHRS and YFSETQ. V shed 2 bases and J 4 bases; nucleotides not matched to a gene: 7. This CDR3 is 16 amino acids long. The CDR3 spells CASSFGQGIGTGELFF. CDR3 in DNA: TGCGCCAGCAGCTTTGGACAGGGTATAGGCACCGGGGAGCTGTTTTTT. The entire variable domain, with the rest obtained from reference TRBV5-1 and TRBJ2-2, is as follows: KAGVTQTPRYLIKTRGQQVTLSCSPISGHRSVSWYQQTPGQGLQFLFEYFSETQRNKGNFPGRFSGRQFSNSRSEMNVSTLELGDSALYLCASSFGQGIGTGELFFGEGSRLTVL.

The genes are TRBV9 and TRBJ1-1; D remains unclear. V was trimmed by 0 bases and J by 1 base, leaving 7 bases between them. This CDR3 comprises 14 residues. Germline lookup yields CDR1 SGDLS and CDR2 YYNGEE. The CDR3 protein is CASSVGQANTEAFF. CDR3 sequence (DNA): TGTGCCAGCAGCGTAGGGCAGGCGAACACTGAAGCTTTCTTT.

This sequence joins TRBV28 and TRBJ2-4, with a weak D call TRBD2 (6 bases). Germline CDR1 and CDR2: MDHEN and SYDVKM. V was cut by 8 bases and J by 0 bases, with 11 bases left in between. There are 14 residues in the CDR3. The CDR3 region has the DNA TGTGCCAGCTTCGCCGGGAGAGCCAAAAACATTCAGTACTTC. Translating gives CASFAGRAKNIQYF.

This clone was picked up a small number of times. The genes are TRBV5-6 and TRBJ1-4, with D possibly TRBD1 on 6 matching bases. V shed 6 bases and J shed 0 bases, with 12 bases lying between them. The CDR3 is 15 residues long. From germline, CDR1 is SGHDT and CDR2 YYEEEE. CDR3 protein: CASTGGGATNEKLFF. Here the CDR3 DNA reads TGTGCCAGCACCGGAGGGGGGGCAACTAATGAAAAACTGTTTTTT.

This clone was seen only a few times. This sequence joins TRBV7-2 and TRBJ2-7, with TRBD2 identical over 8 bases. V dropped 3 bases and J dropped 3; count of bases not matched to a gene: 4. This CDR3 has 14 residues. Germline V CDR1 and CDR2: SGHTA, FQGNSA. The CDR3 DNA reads TGTGCCAGCAGCTTCCTACGGGGGGGCTACGAGCAGTACTTC. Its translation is CASSFLRGGYEQYF.

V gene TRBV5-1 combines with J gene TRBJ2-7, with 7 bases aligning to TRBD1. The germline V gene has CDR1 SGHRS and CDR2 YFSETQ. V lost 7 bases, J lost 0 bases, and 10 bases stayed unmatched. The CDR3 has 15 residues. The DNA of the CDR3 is TGCGCCAGCGGCCCGGGACAGACAATCTCCTACGAGCAGTACTTC. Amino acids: CASGPGQTISYEQYF.

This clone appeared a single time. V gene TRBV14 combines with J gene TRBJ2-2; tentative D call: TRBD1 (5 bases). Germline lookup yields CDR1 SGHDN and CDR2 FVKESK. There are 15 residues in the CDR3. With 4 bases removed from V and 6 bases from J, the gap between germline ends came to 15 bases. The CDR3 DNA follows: TGTGCCAGCAGCCCGTTTGGGGTAGGGGCCGGGGAGCTGTTTTTT. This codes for CASSPFGVGAGELFF.

The CDR3 loop is CASSLIQGGYGYTF. CDR3 nucleotide sequence: TGTGCCAGCAGCTTAATCCAGGGGGGCTATGGCTACACCTTC. The genes are TRBV11-2 and TRBJ1-2, with 7 bases lining up with TRBD1. Germline V gene lookup returns CDR1 SGHAT and CDR2 FQNNGV. J gave up 4 bases and V 2 bases, and 4 bases lay outside the gene matches. This CDR3 has 14 residues.

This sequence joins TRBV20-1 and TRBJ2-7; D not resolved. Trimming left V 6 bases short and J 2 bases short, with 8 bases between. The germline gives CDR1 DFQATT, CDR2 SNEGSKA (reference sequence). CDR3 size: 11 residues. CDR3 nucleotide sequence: TGCAGTGCCCAATCCCCCTACGAGCAGTACTTC. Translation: CSAQSPYEQYF.